Sequencing of this T cell receptor beta chain was carried out in a study of response to subunit inactivated influenza vaccine. Each CDR3 protein gets one entry after TCRdb re-called the RT-PCR reads with MiXCR. The sample includes under 500,000 distinct CDR3 sequences, over 9.5% of them seen just once. This clonotype was detected only a few times. Its antigen is not known. The CDR3 is 18 residues long. Trimming removed 4 bases from V and 2 bases from J; junction bases left unmatched: 12. Per the germline V gene, CDR1 is SGHVS and CDR2 is FQNEAQ. Findings and caveats of the study: With each seasonal influenza vaccination, the authors suggested, few new T cells are recruited.

This material consisted of PBMCs from blood, taken 40 to 50 days after vaccination. The chain employs TRBV7-8 and TRBJ2-3; 10 bases fit TRBD1. The clonotype comes from a man in his fifties or sixties who received an inactivated influenza vaccine. The DNA for the CDR3 is TGTGCCAGCAGCTGGAAAACCGGGACAGGGGTGATCACAGATACGCAGTATTTT. Translation: CASSWKTGTGVITDTQYF.